This T cell receptor beta chain is from a study of identical twins. Findings and caveats of the study: With abundant cord blood beta clonotypes, insertions were fewer; memory repertoires showed no such pattern.

A note on this clonotype: Its antigen is not identified.

One entry per CDR3 protein, called by TCRdb with MiXCR from the 5' RACE reads. The sample lists approximately 240,000 distinct CDR3 sequences, around an eighth seen once, with 8.8% in the top ten. The sample taken for sequencing was memory (CD45RO+) T cells sorted from blood. The TCR originated in a woman younger than 30 in good health.

The CDR3 reads CASSSQGNRATDTQYF. For the CDR3, the DNA is TGTGCCAGCAGCTCCCAAGGGAACAGGGCCACAGATACGCAGTATTTT. This chain connects TRBV7-2 to TRBJ2-3; the D gene is possibly TRBD1 (6 bases). This CDR3 contains 16 residues. V was clipped by 4 bases and J by 2 bases, with 16 bases between them. CDR1 is SGHTA and CDR2 is FQGNSA in the germline V gene.